This entry features one T cell receptor beta chain sequence. Its cognate antigen is unknown. Amplification used 60 Vbeta primers and 13 Jbeta primers. Sequencing used immunoSEQ multiplex PCR; TCRdb keeps in-frame clones, though not all of them. Here the sample spans roughly 93,000 clones, roughly 76% being singletons. The data derive from a study of cytomegalovirus exposure and HLA in healthy donors. Study findings and constraints: CMV serostatus was the sole immune exposure information available. Among donors in an Asian-associated ancestry cluster, a later analysis reportedly found fewer N-insertions than the approximately 670-donor mean. Cytomegalovirus association was assigned to approximately 180 TCR beta chains.

This TCR derives from a human donor in good health. Sequencing was performed on PBMCs.

CDR3 loop: CAWRPGNEQFF. The DNA for the CDR3 is TGTGCCTGGAGGCCGGGGAATGAGCAGTTCTTC. The V call is TRBV30, the J call TRBJ2-1, with TRBD2 as a possible D gene (5 bases). Trimming stripped 3 bases from V and 7 bases from J, with 7 bases between. The germline CDR1 and CDR2 sequences are GTSNPN and SVGIG (reference sequence). The CDR3 has 11 residues.